Following are 5 T cell receptor beta chains from one sample sequenced in a study of technical replicates of blood from several donors. The protocol was immunoSEQ multiplex PCR, while the TCRdb copy is restricted to in-frame clones and leaves out a portion. The table lists 65,000 to 90,000 clones, 93% of them singletons. The sequenced sample was T cells isolated from PBMCs. These TCRs come from a human donor in good health.

This clone came up a few times. The chain has TRBV7-8 and TRBJ1-2, with D tentatively TRBD1 (6 bases). Trimming removed 3 bases from V and 5 bases from J, with 22 bases in between. CDR1 and CDR2 from the germline V gene are SGHVS and FQNEAQ. CDR3 length: 17 residues. The CDR3 coding sequence is TGTGCCAGCAGCTTCGGGGCCCAGGGGCGGCGGGCTTATGGCTACACCTTC. Its translation is CASSFGAQGRRAYGYTF.

The rearrangement links TRBV6-1 to TRBJ1-2, with D possibly being TRBD1 (5 bases). This CDR3 contains 14 residues. The V gene's germline CDR1 is MNHNS and CDR2 SASEGT. V dropped 1 base and J dropped 8 bases, with 14 bases sitting between them. The CDR3 DNA reads TGTGCCAGCAGTGAAGGGTACGGGGGTAAAGGCTACACCTTC. This gives the protein CASSEGYGGKGYTF.

V and J are TRBV5-5 and TRBJ2-7, with 7 bases that match TRBD2. The J segment lost 2 bases and the V segment lost 0 bases, leaving 5 bases of the junction unmatched. Germline CDR1 reads SGHKS; CDR2 reads YYEKEE (reference sequence). This CDR3 comprises 15 residues. The CDR3 loop is CASSLVGGGTYEQYF. In DNA, the CDR3 is TGTGCCAGCAGCTTGGTTGGGGGGGGAACCTACGAGCAGTACTTC.

The chain joins TRBV29-1 to TRBJ2-2, with 8 bases lining up with TRBD1. Germline V gene data show CDR1 as SQVTM and CDR2 as ANQGSEA. After removal of 6 bases from V and 2 bases from J, the junction contained 5 bases not matched to a gene. There are 14 residues in the CDR3. CDR3: CSVLTGVNTGELFF. In nucleotides, the CDR3 is TGCAGCGTATTGACAGGGGTTAACACCGGGGAGCTGTTTTTT.

V is TRBV9 and J is TRBJ2-7; the match to TRBD2 covers 8 bases. The trim removed 0 bases at V and 0 bases at J, leaving 5 bases unmatched. Per the germline V gene, CDR1 is SGDLS and CDR2 is YYNGEE. This CDR3 comprises 16 residues. CDR3 sequence (DNA): TGTGCCAGCAGCGTAGGATTAGCGGGGAGCTCCTACGAGCAGTACTTC. Its protein product is CASSVGLAGSSYEQYF.